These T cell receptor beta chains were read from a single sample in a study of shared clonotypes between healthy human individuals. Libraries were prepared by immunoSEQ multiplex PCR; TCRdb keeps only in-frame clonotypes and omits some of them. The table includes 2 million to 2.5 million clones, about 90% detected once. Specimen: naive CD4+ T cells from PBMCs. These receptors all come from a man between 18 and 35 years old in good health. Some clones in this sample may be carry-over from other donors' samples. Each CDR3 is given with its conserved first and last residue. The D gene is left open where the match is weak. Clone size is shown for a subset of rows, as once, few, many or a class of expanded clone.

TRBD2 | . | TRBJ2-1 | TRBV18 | TGTGCCAGCTCACCAAGGCGGGAGTCCTACAATGAGCAGTTCTTC | CASSPRRESYNEQFF
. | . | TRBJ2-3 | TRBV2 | TGTGCCAGCAGAGAACGAACAGATACGCAGTATTTT | CASRERTDTQYF
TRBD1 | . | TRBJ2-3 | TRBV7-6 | TGTGCCAGCAGCCCCCTTCAGGGGGCAGTTACAGATACGCAGTATTTT | CASSPLQGAVTDTQYF
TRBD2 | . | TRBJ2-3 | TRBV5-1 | TGCGCCAGCAGCGGAACAGGGGCCAAGGGTAGCGGGAGCTCGACAGATACGCAGTATTTT | CASSGTGAKGSGSSTDTQYF
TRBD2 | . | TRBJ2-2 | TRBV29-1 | TGCAGCGTTGAATCTAGCGGGAACACCGGGGAGCTGTTTTTT | CSVESSGNTGELFF
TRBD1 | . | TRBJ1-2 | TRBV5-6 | TGTGCCAGCAGCTTCAACAGGGGCCTTAACTATGGCTACACCTTC | CASSFNRGLNYGYTF
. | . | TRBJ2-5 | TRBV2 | TGTGCCAGCCGGGTGATCCGGGGTAACGGGCGAGAGACCCAGTACTTC | CASRVIRGNGRETQYF
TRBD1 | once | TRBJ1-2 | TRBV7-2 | TGTGCCAGCAGCCCCGGGACCACAGGGGTTCTAGGCTACACCTTC | CASSPGTTGVLGYTF
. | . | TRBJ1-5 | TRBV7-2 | TGTGCCAGCAGCTCCCAGCCGCCCTATACAGTCAATCAGCCCCAGCATTTT | CASSSQPPYTVNQPQHF
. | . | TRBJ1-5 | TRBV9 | TGTGCCAGCAGCGCCGGACGGATCAATCAGCCCCAGCATTTT | CASSAGRINQPQHF
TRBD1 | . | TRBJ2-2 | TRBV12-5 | TGTGCTAGTGGACCGGACCGGGACAGACTGTTTTTT | CASGPDRDRLFF
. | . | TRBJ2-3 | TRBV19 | TGTGCCAGTAAAAGTGAGCGGATCACAGATACGCAGTATTTT | CASKSERITDTQYF
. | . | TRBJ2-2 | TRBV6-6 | TGTGCCAGCAGTTACTCGAGCCCGCCCACCGGGGAGCTGTTTTTT | CASSYSSPPTGELFF
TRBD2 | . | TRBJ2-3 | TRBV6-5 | TGTGCCAGCAGTTACGGGGCTAGCGGGAGTACAGATACGCAGTATTTT | CASSYGASGSTDTQYF
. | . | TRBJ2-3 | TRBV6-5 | TGTGCCAGCAGTTACAGTAGCGGCTTTAGCACAGATACGCAGTATTTT | CASSYSSGFSTDTQYF
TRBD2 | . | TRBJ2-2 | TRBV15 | TGTGCCACCGGGCGGGGGACCGGGGAGCTGTTTTTT | CATGRGTGELFF
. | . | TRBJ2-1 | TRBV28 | TGTGCCAGCAGTTTATTATCCGGGAATGAGCAGTTCTTC | CASSLLSGNEQFF
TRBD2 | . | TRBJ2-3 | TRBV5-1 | TGCGCCAGCAGCTTGGGAGGGACTAGCGTCACAGATACGCAGTATTTT | CASSLGGTSVTDTQYF
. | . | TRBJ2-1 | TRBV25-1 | TGTGCCAGCAGTGAGCCCCCGCGCGAGCAGTTCTTC | CASSEPPREQFF
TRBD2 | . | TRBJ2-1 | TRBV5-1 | TGCGCCAGCAGCTTGGATAGCGGGAGCTACAATGAGCAGTTCTTC | CASSLDSGSYNEQFF
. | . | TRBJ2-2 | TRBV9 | TGTGCCAGCAGCCCGCGTGGCGGCGAAAACACCGGGGAGCTGTTTTTT | CASSPRGGENTGELFF
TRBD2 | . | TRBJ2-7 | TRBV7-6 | TGTGCCAGCAGCACTCCAACTAGCGGGGGCTACGAGCAGTACTTC | CASSTPTSGGYEQYF
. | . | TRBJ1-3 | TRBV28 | TGTGCCAGCAGTACAGACCTCCCTTACTTCTCTGGAAACACCATATATTTT | CASSTDLPYFSGNTIYF
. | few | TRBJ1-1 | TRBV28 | TGTGCCAGCAGGGGGCTGCTCACTGAAGCTTTCTTT | CASRGLLTEAFF
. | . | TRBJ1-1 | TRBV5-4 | TGTGCCAGCAGCTCCTGGTTGGGGGAACCATCTGCCACTGAAGCTTTCTTT | CASSSWLGEPSATEAFF
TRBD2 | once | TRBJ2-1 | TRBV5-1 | TGCGCCAGCAGCGGCACACTCGGGGGGGTTTACAATGAGCAGTTCTTC | CASSGTLGGVYNEQFF
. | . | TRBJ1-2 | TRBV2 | TGTGCCAGCAGAGACTATGGCTACACCTTC | CASRDYGYTF
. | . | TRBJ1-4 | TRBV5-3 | TGTGCCAGAAGCCGAGGACACCAAAAACTGTTTTTT | CARSRGHQKLFF
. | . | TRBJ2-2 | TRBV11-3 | TGTGCCAGCAGAAAGGACTTGTCCACCGGGGAGCTGTTTTTT | CASRKDLSTGELFF
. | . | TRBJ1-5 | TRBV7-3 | TGTGCCAGCAGCGCGATGGGCCGGGGTTCGGTATGGCATTTT | CASSAMGRGSVWHF
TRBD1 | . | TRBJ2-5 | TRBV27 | TGTGCCAGCTCGAACAGGGGGCGGGAGACCCAGTACTTC | CASSNRGRETQYF
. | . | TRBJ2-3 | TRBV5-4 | TGTGCCAGCAGCCCCCAGAGGGGTCTAGCGTCAGATACGCAGTATTTT | CASSPQRGLASDTQYF
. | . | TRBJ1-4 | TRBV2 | TGTGCCAGCGTCCGGGACACTAATGAAAAACTGTTTTTT | CASVRDTNEKLFF
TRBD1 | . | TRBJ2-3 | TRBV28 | TGTGCCAGCAGCCCGGGGAGGACAGGGGACCCAGATACGCAGTATTTT | CASSPGRTGDPDTQYF
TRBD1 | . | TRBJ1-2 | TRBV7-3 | TGTGCCAGCAGCTCACGGACAGGGGATGGCTACACCTTC | CASSSRTGDGYTF
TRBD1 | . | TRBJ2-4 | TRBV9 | TGTGCCAGCAGCACCCGGACAGGGGTGGACGAAAGCATTCAGTACTTC | CASSTRTGVDESIQYF
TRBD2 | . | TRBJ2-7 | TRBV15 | TGTGCCACCAGCAGAGATACGTATTGGACTAGCGGGAGCTACGAGCAGTACTTC | CATSRDTYWTSGSYEQYF
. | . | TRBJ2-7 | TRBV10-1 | TGCGCCAGCAGTGAGCAGGACAGTGGGGAGCAGTACTTC | CASSEQDSGEQYF
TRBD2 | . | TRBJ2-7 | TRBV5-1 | TGCGCCAGCAGCTTGGCCGCCGGACTAGCTACTATGTCCTACGAGCAGTACTTC | CASSLAAGLATMSYEQYF
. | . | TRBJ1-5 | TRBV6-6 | TGTGCCAGCAGCCACAGGGAAAGCAATCAGCCCCAGCATTTT | CASSHRESNQPQHF
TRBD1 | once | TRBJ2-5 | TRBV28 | TGTGCCAGCAGGCCCGACACAGGGGGACAAGAGACCCAGTACTTC | CASRPDTGGQETQYF